One sample yielded the 27 T cell receptor beta chains listed below, sequenced in a study of blood T cells in healthy people across ages. Primed by a sample-barcoded 5' primer and a J-beta primer mix, a second PCR proceeded for about 6 to 11 cycles. MiXCR, applied by TCRdb to the 5' RACE reads, yields one record per CDR3 protein. The data show roughly 800,000 distinct CDR3 sequences, nearly 60% seen once. The sequencing input was blood. The receptor set was obtained from a man aged 25-45 years in good health.

This chain connects TRBV10-3 to TRBJ1-5; TRBD1 is a possible D gene (5 bases). The ends were cut back, 11 bases at V and 2 bases at J, with 16 bases in the middle. Germline loops: CDR1 ENHRY, CDR2 SYGVKD. The CDR3 runs to 14 residues. CDR3 DNA: TGTGCCGTCGGACGGGACGGAGGCAATCAGCCCCAGCATTTT. This translates into CAVGRDGGNQPQHF.

Only a few counts were recorded for this clonotype. The gene calls are TRBV6-2 or TRBV6-3 and TRBJ1-1; D uncertain. With 2 bases removed from V and 0 bases from J, the gap between germline ends came to 4 bases. Per germline, CDR1 MNHEY and CDR2 SVGEGT. The CDR3 runs 13 residues. CDR3 protein: CASSYNMNTEAFF. The CDR3 DNA follows: TGTGCCAGCAGTTACAACATGAACACTGAAGCTTTCTTT.

The chain carries TRBV7-2 and TRBJ1-2; 9 bases align to TRBD1. The CDR3 is 14 amino acids. Germline V lookup: CDR1 SGHTA, CDR2 FQGNSA. Trimming at V came to 3 bases and at J to 9 bases, leaving 8 bases not matched to a gene. The chain's CDR3 is CASSFNRGRRSYTF. The CDR3 DNA follows: TGTGCCAGCAGCTTCAACAGGGGGCGAAGGAGCTACACCTTC. The whole variable domain, filled in from reference TRBV7-2 and TRBJ1-2, reads GAGVSQSPSNKVTEKGKDVELRCDPISGHTALYWYRQSLGQGLEFLIYFQGNSAPDKSGLPSDRFSAERTGGSVSTLTIQRTQQEDSAVYLCASSFNRGRRSYTFGSGTRLTVV.

This clonotype was counted only a few times. This chain uses TRBV15 with TRBJ2-1, with TRBD2 as a possible D gene (5 bases). Trimming pared 1 base from V and 10 bases from J, leaving 8 bases between. Per germline, CDR1 LNHNV and CDR2 YYDKDF (reference sequence). The CDR3 loop spans 12 amino acids. The CDR3 region is CATSRVEGEQFF. CDR3 DNA: TGTGCCACCAGCAGAGTAGAGGGAGAGCAGTTCTTC.

This clonotype was detected only a few times. The chain has TRBV20-1 and TRBJ2-3; 7 nucleotides line up with TRBD2. The CDR3 is 17 amino acids. Per germline, CDR1 DFQATT and CDR2 SNEGSKA (reference sequence). J was trimmed by 3 bases and V by 6 bases; bases with no gene match: 18. The CDR3 is CSAVPRASGGRTDTQYF. The CDR3 DNA follows: TGCAGTGCAGTTCCGAGGGCTTCGGGGGGACGAACAGATACGCAGTATTTT.

As concerns this clonotype: A much larger clone differs from this one at a single base, so this may be a read error. The gene calls are TRBV20-1 and TRBJ2-3; 8 bases are shared with TRBD2. From germline, CDR1 is DFQATT and CDR2 SNEGSKA (reference sequence). The CDR3 runs 18 residues. The V segment lost 1 base and the J segment 4 bases; nucleotides outside the gene matches: 16. CDR3 in DNA: TGCAGTGCTAGAGGGGATTTCTCGCGGGAGGTAGCAGCAGATACGCAGTATTTT. Amino acids: CSARGDFSREVAADTQYF.

The chain is built from TRBV3-1 and TRBJ1-5, with TRBD1 matching over 7 bases. CDR1 is LGHDT, CDR2 YNNKEL, per germline (reference sequence). With 5 bases clipped from V and 5 bases from J, the junction kept 3 bases outside the gene matches. The CDR3 spans 13 residues. The DNA of the CDR3 is TGTGCCAGCAGCGCAACAGGGGATCAGCCCCAGCATTTT. Translating it yields CASSATGDQPQHF.

This clonotype turned up a few times. The CDR3 here is CASSLVGGSGAEAFF. The CDR3 DNA reads as TGTGCCAGCAGCTTAGTAGGGGGGAGTGGGGCTGAAGCTTTCTTT. This chain connects TRBV7-2 to TRBJ1-1; a weak D match, TRBD1 (6 bases). Trimming stripped 1 base from V and 6 bases from J, with 15 bases between. CDR3 length equals 15 residues. Germline-derived CDR1 and CDR2 are SGHTA and FQGNSA.

At least ten counts were recorded for this clonotype. The chain is built from TRBV6-2 or TRBV6-3 and TRBJ2-1; 9 positions match TRBD2. This CDR3 is built from 13 residues. After removal of 7 bases from V and 9 bases from J, the junction contained 7 bases not matched to a gene. The germline CDR1 and CDR2 sequences are MNHEY and SVGEGT. Written as DNA, the CDR3 is TGTGCCAGCACCCTCGGACTAGCGAGTGAGCAGTTCTTC. Protein sequence: CASTLGLASEQFF.

This clonotype was observed a single time. The chain links TRBV12-3 or TRBV12-4 to TRBJ2-2; 11 bases line up with TRBD2. Trimming removed 7 bases from V and 3 bases from J; junction bases left unmatched: 4. CDR3 size: 15 residues. The CDR3 here is CASKLAGGYTGELFF. As DNA, the CDR3 is TGTGCCAGCAAGCTAGCGGGGGGTTACACCGGGGAGCTGTTTTTT.

J is TRBJ1-1 and V is TRBV21-1. TRBV21-1 is deemed a pseudogene. The CDR3 consists of 13 residues. The DNA of the CDR3 is TGTGCCAGCAGCAAAGCGGAGAACACTGAAGCTTTCTTT. Residues: CASSKAENTEAFF.

The chain couples TRBV15 to TRBJ2-1; possibly TRBD2 for D (6 bases). The CDR3 runs to 14 residues. The germline CDR1 and CDR2 sequences are LNHNV and YYDKDF (reference sequence). The CDR3 nucleotides are TGTGCGACGGGGCCGGGACTCTTGCTCAATGAGCAGTTCTTC. It encodes CATGPGLLLNEQFF.

For the CDR3, the DNA is TGCAGTGCCAGGGACAGGGGAGCCTACAATGAGCAGTTCTTC. It translates to CSARDRGAYNEQFF. This chain links TRBV20-1 with TRBJ2-1; 10 bases align to TRBD1. Per the germline V gene, CDR1 is DFQATT and CDR2 is SNEGSKA (reference sequence). V was pared by 6 bases and J by 2 bases, with 4 bases of the junction left unmatched. This CDR3 spans 14 amino acids.

This chain joins TRBV7-2 and TRBJ2-7; the match to TRBD2 covers 11 bases. Per germline, CDR1 SGHTA and CDR2 FQGNSA. V gave up 8 bases and J gave up 5 bases; unmatched junction bases: 11. CDR3 size: 15 residues. As DNA, the CDR3 is TGTGCCAGCTCCGCAACTAGCGGGAGCCTCGACGAGCAGTACTTC. This gives the protein CASSATSGSLDEQYF. Filled out from reference TRBV7-2 and TRBJ2-7, the complete variable domain reads GAGVSQSPSNKVTEKGKDVELRCDPISGHTALYWYRQSLGQGLEFLIYFQGNSAPDKSGLPSDRFSAERTGGSVSTLTIQRTQQEDSAVYLCASSATSGSLDEQYFGPGTRLTVT.

This CDR3 is CSASSRPPTYEQYF. As DNA, the CDR3 is TGCAGTGCTAGCTCTCGGCCCCCAACCTACGAGCAGTACTTC. J is TRBJ2-7 and V is TRBV20-1; D ambiguous. The ends were cut back, 3 bases at V and 2 bases at J, with 14 bases in the middle. The germline V gene encodes CDR1 DFQATT and CDR2 SNEGSKA (reference sequence). The CDR3 extends over 14 amino acids.

The table lists this clonotype with a few counts. The chain's CDR3 is CASSFPQNYGYTF. DNA of the CDR3: TGTGCCAGCAGCTTCCCCCAGAACTATGGCTACACCTTC. The chain combines TRBV7-2 with TRBJ1-2; D ambiguous. The CDR3 is 13 residues long. V dropped 3 bases and J dropped 2 bases, with 7 bases sitting between them. Germline CDR1 reads SGHTA; CDR2 reads FQGNSA.

J is TRBJ2-7 and V is TRBV11-2; TRBD1 aligns across 7 bases. The DNA end is more similar to TRBJ2-5, so the J call may be wrong. CDR1 is SGHAT and CDR2 is FQNNGV in the germline V gene. The CDR3 extends over 13 amino acids. The CDR3 DNA sequence: TGTGCCAGCACCTCTACAGGGGTGGAGACCCAGTACTTC. Translation gives CASTSTGVETQYF.

This clonotype was seen only a few times. The rearrangement uses TRBV20-1 and TRBJ2-3; 10 bases match TRBD2. The CDR3 is 14 amino acids. Germline-derived CDR1 and CDR2 are DFQATT and SNEGSKA (reference sequence). The V and J ends lost 4 bases and 5 bases, in that order; junction bases with no gene match: 6. CDR3 amino acids: CSATLAGVGDTQYF. The CDR3 nucleotides read TGCAGTGCTACCCTAGCGGGGGTAGGAGATACGCAGTATTTT.

The rearrangement joins TRBV7-2 to TRBJ1-2; 8 bases are shared with TRBD1. Germline-derived CDR1 and CDR2 are SGHTA and FQGNSA. V trimming: 5 bases; J trimming: 4 bases; junction bases outside the gene matches: 6. This CDR3 region has 14 residues. The CDR3 region has the DNA TGTGCCAGCAGCCAGAGGACAGGGAGCTATGGCTACACCTTC. Translating gives CASSQRTGSYGYTF. Full variable domain (rest looked up from reference TRBV7-2 and TRBJ1-2): GAGVSQSPSNKVTEKGKDVELRCDPISGHTALYWYRQSLGQGLEFLIYFQGNSAPDKSGLPSDRFSAERTGGSVSTLTIQRTQQEDSAVYLCASSQRTGSYGYTFGSGTRLTVV.

The chain uses TRBV7-9 and TRBJ2-2; 7 nucleotides line up with TRBD2. Unmatched junction bases numbered 11, after V lost 7 bases and J lost 6 bases. The length of the CDR3 is 15 residues. Germline lookup yields CDR1 SEHNR and CDR2 FQNEAQ (reference sequence). The CDR3 loop reads CASTPPWGGPGELFF. Here the CDR3 DNA reads TGTGCCAGCACCCCACCTTGGGGGGGACCCGGGGAGCTGTTTTTT.

The chain carries TRBV5-1 and TRBJ2-7; D not resolved. The CDR3 runs 15 residues. CDR1 and CDR2 from the germline V gene are SGHRS and YFSETQ. The germline V and J ends were trimmed by 1 base and 2 bases, with 13 bases remaining between them. Here the CDR3 DNA reads TGCGCCAGCAGCTTGATTCCCGCTAAAACCTACGAGCAGTACTTC. This sequence encodes CASSLIPAKTYEQYF.

This clonotype was seen more than once but under ten times. This chain links TRBV4-2 with TRBJ2-1, with D possibly being TRBD2 (5 bases). V lost 0 bases and J lost 6, with 12 bases in between. This CDR3 is built from 15 residues. Germline CDR1 and CDR2: LGHNA and YNFKEQ. CDR3 DNA sequence: TGTGCCAGCAGCCAAGAGGGAGACCGTCCCAATGAGCAGTTCTTC. Translated, it gives CASSQEGDRPNEQFF.

This clonotype was observed a single time. The genes are TRBV7-2 and TRBJ1-5; D is ambiguous. Trimming removed 1 base from V and 4 bases from J, with 14 bases in between. Germline-derived CDR1 and CDR2 are SGHTA and FQGNSA. The CDR3 is 16 residues long. For the CDR3, the DNA is TGTGCCAGCAGCTTAGGGACGGCGGCTCCTAATCAGCCCCAGCATTTT. The encoded protein is CASSLGTAAPNQPQHF.

This clonotype was detected ten times or more. The chain uses TRBV7-8 and TRBJ2-7; 7 nucleotides agree with TRBD2. This CDR3 spans 15 amino acids. V gave up 0 bases and J gave up 3 bases; unmatched junction bases: 5. Germline values: CDR1 SGHVS, CDR2 FQNEAQ. The CDR3 DNA sequence: TGTGCCAGCAGCTTAGCGATTGCTAGCGGCTACGAGCAGTACTTC. It is translated as CASSLAIASGYEQYF.

V and J are TRBV5-1 and TRBJ1-1, with D tentatively TRBD1 (5 bases). Trimming removed 3 bases from V and 7 bases from J, with 13 bases in between. Germline assignment: CDR1 SGHRS and CDR2 YFSETQ. This CDR3 comprises 13 residues. The CDR3 DNA is TGCGCCAGCAGCTCCCGGGGGATAAATGAAGCTTTCTTT. Translated, it gives CASSSRGINEAFF. Full variable domain (missing parts from reference TRBV5-1 and TRBJ1-1): KAGVTQTPRYLIKTRGQQVTLSCSPISGHRSVSWYQQTPGQGLQFLFEYFSETQRNKGNFPGRFSGRQFSNSRSEMNVSTLELGDSALYLCASSSRGINEAFFGQGTRLTVV.

This clonotype showed up just once. This chain joins TRBV20-1 and TRBJ2-4; 11 positions match TRBD1. The DNA end is more similar to TRBJ2-7, so the J call may be wrong. Germline V CDR1 and CDR2: DFQATT, SNEGSKA (reference sequence). The CDR3 runs to 14 residues. The CDR3 DNA is TGCAGCCAATCACCGGACAGGGGGCACTACGAGCAGTACTTC. It translates to CSQSPDRGHYEQYF.

This clonotype was picked up a small number of times. This chain links TRBV28 with TRBJ2-5; D is unresolved. The DNA end lines up better with TRBJ2-7; the J call may be wrong. The CDR3 length is 15 residues. CDR1 is MDHEN, CDR2 SYDVKM, per germline. The CDR3 is CASSPTPFGYYEQYF. CDR3 nucleotides: TGTGCCAGCAGTCCGACACCCTTCGGCTACTACGAGCAGTACTTC.